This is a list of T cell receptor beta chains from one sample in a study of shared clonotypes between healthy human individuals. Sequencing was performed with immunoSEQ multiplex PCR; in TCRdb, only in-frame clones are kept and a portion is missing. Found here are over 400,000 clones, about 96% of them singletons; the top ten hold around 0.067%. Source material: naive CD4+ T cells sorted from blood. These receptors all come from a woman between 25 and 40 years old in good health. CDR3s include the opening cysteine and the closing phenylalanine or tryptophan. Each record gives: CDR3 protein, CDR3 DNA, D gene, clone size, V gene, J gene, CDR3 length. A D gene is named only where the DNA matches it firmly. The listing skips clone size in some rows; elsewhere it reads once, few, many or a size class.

cdr3_aa: CASSEEVGGSGEQYF
cdr3_nt: TGTGCCAGCAGTGAAGAGGTCGGCGGGAGCGGCGAGCAGTACTTC
d_call: TRBD2
clone_size: NA
v_call: TRBV2
j_call: TRBJ2-7
cdr3_length: 15

cdr3_aa: CASSEMTSGTDTQYF
cdr3_nt: TGTGCCAGCAGTGAGATGACTAGCGGCACAGATACGCAGTATTTT
d_call: TRBD2
clone_size: NA
v_call: TRBV25-1
j_call: TRBJ2-3
cdr3_length: 15

cdr3_aa: CASSMRANTGELFF
cdr3_nt: TGTGCCAGTAGTATGAGGGCTAACACCGGGGAGCTGTTTTTT
d_call: NA
clone_size: NA
v_call: TRBV19
j_call: TRBJ2-2
cdr3_length: 14

cdr3_aa: CASKRGGTGTYEQYF
cdr3_nt: TGTGCCAGCAAAAGGGGGGGGACAGGGACCTACGAGCAGTACTTC
d_call: TRBD1
clone_size: NA
v_call: TRBV28
j_call: TRBJ2-7
cdr3_length: 15

cdr3_aa: CASGTLNQPQHF
cdr3_nt: TGTGCCTCCGGGACACTTAATCAGCCCCAGCATTTT
d_call: NA
clone_size: NA
v_call: TRBV19
j_call: TRBJ1-5
cdr3_length: 12

cdr3_aa: CASNSESGANVLTF
cdr3_nt: TGTGCCAGCAACTCAGAATCTGGGGCCAACGTCCTGACTTTC
d_call: NA
clone_size: once
v_call: TRBV6-6
j_call: TRBJ2-6
cdr3_length: 14

cdr3_aa: CASSRFLSSYEQYF
cdr3_nt: TGTGCCAGCAGCCGGTTCCTGAGCTCCTACGAGCAGTACTTC
d_call: NA
clone_size: NA
v_call: TRBV14
j_call: TRBJ2-7
cdr3_length: 14

cdr3_aa: CASSAGTSGRTEQFF
cdr3_nt: TGTGCCAGCAGCGCCGGGACTAGCGGAAGAACAGAGCAGTTCTTC
d_call: TRBD2
clone_size: NA
v_call: TRBV5-4
j_call: TRBJ2-1
cdr3_length: 15

cdr3_aa: CASSLTGLTNTEAFF
cdr3_nt: TGTGCCAGCAGCTTGACAGGGTTAACGAACACTGAAGCTTTCTTT
d_call: TRBD1
clone_size: NA
v_call: TRBV7-2
j_call: TRBJ1-1
cdr3_length: 15

cdr3_aa: CASSPQLGDTQYF
cdr3_nt: TGTGCCAGCAGCCCACAGCTGGGAGATACGCAGTATTTT
d_call: NA
clone_size: NA
v_call: TRBV9
j_call: TRBJ2-3
cdr3_length: 13

cdr3_aa: CASSPTLGTGDYGYTF
cdr3_nt: TGCGCCAGCAGCCCGACCCTGGGGACAGGGGACTATGGCTACACCTTC
d_call: TRBD1
clone_size: NA
v_call: TRBV5-1
j_call: TRBJ1-2
cdr3_length: 16

cdr3_aa: CASSLSSGANVLTF
cdr3_nt: TGTGCCAGCAGTTTAAGCTCTGGGGCCAACGTCCTGACTTTC
d_call: NA
clone_size: NA
v_call: TRBV28
j_call: TRBJ2-6
cdr3_length: 14

cdr3_aa: CASSLIQGGELFF
cdr3_nt: TGTGCCAGCAGCCTCATACAGGGCGGGGAGCTGTTTTTT
d_call: NA
clone_size: few
v_call: TRBV5-6
j_call: TRBJ2-2
cdr3_length: 13

cdr3_aa: CASSFPGGVDDGYTF
cdr3_nt: TGTGCCAGCAGTTTCCCGGGGGGGGTGGACGATGGCTACACCTTC
d_call: NA
clone_size: NA
v_call: TRBV6-6
j_call: TRBJ1-2
cdr3_length: 15

cdr3_aa: CASSLPGGVYGYTF
cdr3_nt: TGTGCCAGCAGTTTACCAGGGGGTGTCTATGGCTACACCTTC
d_call: TRBD1
clone_size: once
v_call: TRBV28
j_call: TRBJ1-2
cdr3_length: 14

cdr3_aa: CASSLAGGGITGELFF
cdr3_nt: TGCGCCAGCAGCTTGGCCGGGGGAGGAATCACCGGGGAGCTGTTTTTT
d_call: NA
clone_size: NA
v_call: TRBV5-1
j_call: TRBJ2-2
cdr3_length: 16

cdr3_aa: CASSETDNYNGYTF
cdr3_nt: TGTGCCAGCAGTGAGACGGACAACTACAATGGCTACACCTTC
d_call: NA
clone_size: NA
v_call: TRBV6-1
j_call: TRBJ1-2
cdr3_length: 14

cdr3_aa: CASSVDEGVQETQYF
cdr3_nt: TGTGCCAGCAGCGTAGATGAGGGGGTTCAAGAGACCCAGTACTTC
d_call: NA
clone_size: NA
v_call: TRBV9
j_call: TRBJ2-5
cdr3_length: 15

cdr3_aa: CASSSLTGNTEAFF
cdr3_nt: TGTGCCAGCTCATCACTTACAGGGAACACTGAAGCTTTCTTT
d_call: NA
clone_size: NA
v_call: TRBV18
j_call: TRBJ1-1
cdr3_length: 14

cdr3_aa: CASSLGTASYEQYF
cdr3_nt: TGCGCCAGCAGCTTGGGGACAGCGTCCTACGAGCAGTACTTC
d_call: NA
clone_size: NA
v_call: TRBV5-1
j_call: TRBJ2-7
cdr3_length: 14

cdr3_aa: CASSDIRSYEQYF
cdr3_nt: TGTGCCAGCAGTGACATCAGGAGCTACGAGCAGTACTTC
d_call: NA
clone_size: NA
v_call: TRBV6-1
j_call: TRBJ2-7
cdr3_length: 13

cdr3_aa: CASSPGGLAMDTEAFF
cdr3_nt: TGTGCCAGCAGCCCCGGGGGGTTGGCTATGGACACTGAAGCTTTCTTT
d_call: NA
clone_size: NA
v_call: TRBV7-9
j_call: TRBJ1-1
cdr3_length: 16

cdr3_aa: CASSIDWASNQPQHF
cdr3_nt: TGTGCCAGTAGTATAGATTGGGCAAGCAATCAGCCCCAGCATTTT
d_call: NA
clone_size: NA
v_call: TRBV19
j_call: TRBJ1-5
cdr3_length: 15

cdr3_aa: CASSQGPGEEKLFF
cdr3_nt: TGTGCCAGCAGCCAGGGACCGGGAGAGGAAAAACTGTTTTTT
d_call: NA
clone_size: NA
v_call: TRBV7-9
j_call: TRBJ1-4
cdr3_length: 14

cdr3_aa: CASSLGQGWNQPQHF
cdr3_nt: TGTGCCAGCAGCCTCGGACAGGGATGGAATCAGCCCCAGCATTTT
d_call: TRBD1
clone_size: NA
v_call: TRBV6-6
j_call: TRBJ1-5
cdr3_length: 15